This TCR beta chain derives from a study of T cells after yellow fever vaccination. This clonotype was detected ten times or more. Its antigen is still unknown. Study-wide findings and caveats: Contaminating bulk clonotypes could be abundant in FACS-sorted repertoires. Booster sampling recovered most clones from primary vaccination (nearly 98% CD4, approximately 90% CD8). Clonotypes found in both CD4 and CD8 compartments made up a small share.

The CDR3 has 15 residues. The TCR cDNA carried a universal primer site and UMIs from 5'RACE template switching. MiXCR, run by TCRdb on the 5' RACE reads, gives a single entry per CDR3 protein. The sample includes some 200,000 distinct CDR3 sequences, around 3.1% of them seen just once. The sequence came from a man younger than 30 who received the YFV17D yellow fever vaccine. The sample here was CD4+ T cells sorted from PBMCs, taken 10 days after the yellow fever booster vaccination. V gene TRBV21-1 combines with J gene TRBJ2-5. TRBV21-1 is classified as a pseudogene. CDR3: CASQHETVVGETQYF. For the CDR3, the DNA is TGTGCCAGCCAGCATGAAACAGTGGTTGGTGAGACCCAGTACTTC.